This entry features one T cell receptor (beta chain) sequence. The germline V gene encodes CDR1 LGHNA and CDR2 YNFKEQ. The J segment lost 5 bases and the V segment lost 3 bases, leaving 14 bases of the junction unmatched. This CDR3 region has 17 residues. Generated by immunoSEQ multiplex PCR, the TCRdb table keeps only in-frame clones and is missing some. The table includes around 99,000 clones, 75% to 95% detected once. This sample stems from a study of blood T cell repertoires in COVID-19. The chain has TRBV4-2 and TRBJ2-5, with 8 bases matching TRBD2. This TCR was sampled from a woman under 40 with acute or convalescent COVID-19. The sample comprised peripheral blood. This CDR3 is CASSQNSRGGTGETQYF. As DNA, the CDR3 is TGTGCCAGCAGCCAGAACTCCCGGGGGGGCACTGGGGAGACCCAGTACTTC.